This TCR beta chain originates from a study of T-cell reconstitution after alpha-beta-depleted transplantation in children. V shed 5 bases, J shed 0 bases, and the junction held 6 bases outside the gene matches. The germline V gene encodes CDR1 LNHNV and CDR2 YYDKDF (reference sequence). The CDR3 has 15 amino acids. For TCRbeta, the library was prepared with unique molecular identifiers. TCRdb used MiXCR to reprocess the PCR reads, holding one entry per CDR3 protein. The data hold 600,000 to 700,000 distinct CDR3 sequences, with approximately 15% observed a single time. This TCR was sampled from a human donor who donated a stem cell graft to a child with acute myeloid leukemia. The sample in question was PBMCs from the stem cell graft donor, obtained from the stem cell graft. The chain links TRBV15 to TRBJ1-1; 7 bases match TRBD1. The CDR3 loop is CATSLGQGVNTEAFF. CDR3 DNA: TGTGCCACCAGCCTAGGTCAGGGGGTGAACACTGAAGCTTTCTTT.